Listed below are T cell receptor beta chains from one sample, sequenced in a study of OX40 agonist ivuxolimab in advanced cancers. Some clones are missing from TCRdb's copy, which holds only in-frame ones; the method was immunoSEQ multiplex PCR. Of roughly 110,000 clones detected, approximately 90% appear once; the ten largest clones hold 0.48%. The sequencing here drew on CD4+ or CD8+ T cells sorted from blood, taken in a trial of the OX40 agonist ivuxolimab. These receptors were collected from an adult with an advanced solid tumor such as melanoma, head and neck, liver or kidney cancer. Both conserved end residues are part of each CDR3. The D gene is left open where the match is weak. Clone size, where shown, is once, few, many, or a class for clones that have expanded.

. TRBJ1-5 once TRBV19 TGTGCCAGTAGCGCTGCTGTTAGCAATCAGCCCCAGCATTTT CASSAAVSNQPQHF
TRBD1 TRBJ1-3 . TRBV28 TGTGCCAGCAGCCCGACAGGGATCTCTGGAAACACCATATATTTT CASSPTGISGNTIYF
TRBD2 TRBJ2-3 . TRBV2 TGTGCCAGCGTTAGGACTAGCGGTAACACAGATACGCAGTATTTT CASVRTSGNTDTQYF
. TRBJ2-3 . TRBV6-4 TGTGCCAGCAGTCGAAACGGGGGAAGCACAGATACGCAGTATTTT CASSRNGGSTDTQYF
. TRBJ1-1 . TRBV7-9 TGTGCCAGCATTCCGGGGGCCATGAACACTGAAGCTTTCTTT CASIPGAMNTEAFF
. TRBJ2-7 . TRBV28 TGTGCCAGCAGTTTATTAGGCCGCGAGCAGTACTTC CASSLLGREQYF
TRBD1 TRBJ2-1 . TRBV11-2 TGTGCCAGCAGCTCACAGGGGGTCACTAGCAATGAGCAGTTCTTC CASSSQGVTSNEQFF
. TRBJ2-2 . TRBV6-6 TGTGCCAGCAGAGTATTAGGGACCGGGGAGCTGTTTTTT CASRVLGTGELFF
TRBD1 TRBJ1-6 . TRBV27 TGTGCCAGCAGGGGTTGGGGGGCGACAGGGATTAATTCACCCCTCCACTTT CASRGWGATGINSPLHF
. TRBJ1-2 . TRBV28 TGTGCCAGCAGTGCCCCCGACAGGAGCTATGGCTACACCTTC CASSAPDRSYGYTF
. TRBJ2-5 . TRBV5-1 TGCGCCAGCAGCCCCTCCGGGGGCCTGCAGCAAGAGACCCAGTACTTC CASSPSGGLQQETQYF
TRBD1 TRBJ1-2 . TRBV5-4 TGTGCCAGCAGCTTGGGACAGGGGAACTATGGCTACACCTTC CASSLGQGNYGYTF
. TRBJ1-2 . TRBV6-4 TGTGCCAGCAGAGCAGGGGCTAACTATGGCTACACCTTC CASRAGANYGYTF
. TRBJ2-3 . TRBV6-5 TGTGCCAGCAGCCGCGACCAGCGCGATACGCAGTATTTT CASSRDQRDTQYF
TRBD1 TRBJ2-4 . TRBV6-4 TGTGCCAGCAGCCGCCTGGGACAGGGGGAAAACATTCAGTACTTC CASSRLGQGENIQYF
. TRBJ2-7 . TRBV28 TGTGCCAGCAGTGCCACTCCAGCATCCTACGAGCAGTACTTC CASSATPASYEQYF
TRBD1 TRBJ1-5 once TRBV10-3 TGTGCCATCAGCCCTACAGGGGGAAGGGAGCCCCAGCATTTT CAISPTGGREPQHF
TRBD1 TRBJ2-1 . TRBV5-1 TGCGCCAGCTCAACAGGGGACCCCTACAATGAGCAGTTCTTC CASSTGDPYNEQFF
. TRBJ2-5 . TRBV19 TGTGCCAGTAGTACGCAGGGACTTGTGGAAGGCCAGTACTTC CASSTQGLVEGQYF
. TRBJ2-7 . TRBV28 TGTGCCAGCAGTTTTATCCTCGGGGCAGGGGATTTCTACGAGCAGTACTTC CASSFILGAGDFYEQYF
. TRBJ2-2 . TRBV9 TGTGCCAGCAGCGTAGATGGCCGGAACACTGGGGAGCTGTTTTTT CASSVDGRNTGELFF
TRBD1 TRBJ2-4 . TRBV2 TGTGCCAGCAGTGGTGACAGGGCGGCCAAAAACATTCAGTACTTC CASSGDRAAKNIQYF
TRBD2 TRBJ2-1 . TRBV27 TGTGCCAGCAGTTTATCCGGCGGGGGGGAGTACAATGAGCAGTTCTTC CASSLSGGGEYNEQFF
. TRBJ2-1 . TRBV6-4 TGTGCCAGCAGTGAGGCGGGCTTCAACAATGAGCAGTTCTTC CASSEAGFNNEQFF
. TRBJ2-2 . TRBV14 TGTGCCAGCAGCCAATGGACCGGGGAGCTGTTTTTT CASSQWTGELFF
TRBD1 TRBJ1-1 . TRBV6-6 TGTGCCAGCCTAACGACAGGGGGTTTCACTGAAGCTTTCTTT CASLTTGGFTEAFF
TRBD2 TRBJ2-5 . TRBV19 TGTGCCAGTAGTAAGGGACTAGAAGAGACCCAGTACTTC CASSKGLEETQYF
. TRBJ2-6 . TRBV19 TGTGCCAGTAGGTCCCGGACAGGGGCCAACGTCCTGACTTTC CASRSRTGANVLTF
. TRBJ1-1 . TRBV10-1 TGCGCCAGCAGTGAAGGGTATGAGTTCACTGAAGCTTTCTTT CASSEGYEFTEAFF
. TRBJ1-2 . TRBV5-6 TGTGCCAGCAGCGATGACACGGTTGGCTACACCTTC CASSDDTVGYTF
. TRBJ1-5 . TRBV6-1 TGTGCCAGCAGACAGGAGTTCCTAAATCAGCCCCAGCATTTT CASRQEFLNQPQHF
TRBD2 TRBJ2-1 . TRBV6-4 TGTGCCAGCAGTGACCGGGGGGGCTTCAATGAGCAGTTCTTC CASSDRGGFNEQFF
. TRBJ2-1 . TRBV9 TGTGCCAGCAGCGCCCACCTCCACAGTGGTATGGGGGGAACAGGGCGGAACAATGAGCAGTTCTTC CASSAHLHSGMGGTGRNNEQFF
. TRBJ2-5 . TRBV6-5 TGTGCCAGCCGGTATGGCAGGGTCCAAGAGACCCAGTACTTC CASRYGRVQETQYF
TRBD2 TRBJ2-3 once TRBV5-1 TGCGCCAGCAGCACGACCCTAGCGGGGGGGCTCACAGATACGCAGTATTTT CASSTTLAGGLTDTQYF
. TRBJ2-2 . TRBV7-6 TGTGCCAGCAACCCGGAAAGCAGGTTCACCGGGGAGCTGTTTTTT CASNPESRFTGELFF
TRBD1 TRBJ1-2 . TRBV6-5 TGTGCCAGCAGTGTGGACAGGGGAAACTATGGCTACACCTTC CASSVDRGNYGYTF
TRBD1 TRBJ2-4 . TRBV28 TGTGCCAGCAGTTTTCAACAGGGGGCGAACATTCAGTACTTC CASSFQQGANIQYF
. TRBJ2-5 . TRBV7-7 TGTGCCAGCAGCTTAAATGGGGTTGGGACCCAGTACTTC CASSLNGVGTQYF
. TRBJ2-2 . TRBV7-2 TGTGCCAGCAGCTTGGAGCTGGCCGGGGAGCTGTTTTTT CASSLELAGELFF
TRBD2 TRBJ2-3 . TRBV7-2 TGTGCCAGCAGCTCAGGGACTAGCGGGGTCACAGATACGCAGTATTTT CASSSGTSGVTDTQYF